This TCR beta chain was identified in a study of shared clonotypes between healthy human individuals. TCRdb's copy holds only in-frame clones and misses some; the assay was immunoSEQ multiplex PCR. The sample has about 120,000 clones, around two thirds seen once. This clone was seen ten or more times. CDR1 is SGHVS and CDR2 is FNYEAQ in the germline V gene. V was shortened by 5 bases and J by 1 base, with 15 bases between the two germline ends. The CDR3 runs 16 residues. The chain joins TRBV7-6 to TRBJ1-3, with unresolved D. The specimen was memory CD8+ T cells sorted from blood. Sample subset: CD45RO+ cells pooled with CCR7-negative TemRA cells. This TCR was recovered from a woman aged 25 to 45 in good health. CDR3 in DNA: TGTGCCAGCAGCCGGAGCACAGCCGATTCTGGAAACACCATATATTTT. As protein: CASSRSTADSGNTIYF.